These T cell receptor beta chains were read from a single sample in a study of blood T cell repertoires in COVID-19. Sequencing was performed with immunoSEQ multiplex PCR; in TCRdb, only in-frame clones are kept and a portion is missing. The sample has about 230,000 clones, around 85% seen once; the top ten hold approximately 5.1%. Sequences were obtained from peripheral blood. The receptors stem from a man aged 45-60 years with COVID-19, enrolled during active disease. The CDR3 runs from the conserved cysteine through the conserved F or W. The order of the fields is J gene, clone size, V gene, CDR3 length, D gene, CDR3 protein, CDR3 DNA. A D gene is named only where the DNA matches it firmly. Where a row states a size, it is once, few, many or the class of an expanded clone; other rows omit it.

>TRBJ1-1|once|TRBV29-1|15|TRBD1
CSAKKAGTANTEAFF
TGCAGCGCGAAAAAGGCCGGGACAGCGAACACTGAAGCTTTCTTT
>TRBJ1-2|few|TRBV19|13|.
CASRGDWDYGYTF
TGTGCCAGTAGGGGGGACTGGGACTATGGCTACACCTTC
>TRBJ2-2|.|TRBV15|21|.
CATSRGRGHTEARLTPGELFF
TGTGCCACCAGCAGAGGCCGGGGACATACCGAAGCAAGACTAACCCCCGGGGAGCTGTTTTTT
>TRBJ2-7|.|TRBV15|16|TRBD1
CATSDLSGRGLGEQYF
TGTGCCACCAGCGACCTCTCGGGCAGGGGGTTGGGTGAGCAGTACTTC
>TRBJ2-3|.|TRBV3-1/TRBV3-2|14|.
CASSQGTLTDTQYF
TGTGCCAGCAGCCAGGGCACCCTGACAGATACGCAGTATTTT
>TRBJ2-5|.|TRBV18|16|.
CASSPENTGYQETQYF
TGTGCCAGCTCACCGGAAAATACAGGGTACCAAGAGACCCAGTACTTC
>TRBJ2-3|.|TRBV28|15|TRBD2
CASSTGAGSRYTQYF
TGTGCCAGCAGTACGGGAGCGGGGAGCCGGTACACGCAGTATTTT
>TRBJ2-1|.|TRBV4-2|15|TRBD2
CASSHQRGAGNEQFF
TGTGCCAGCAGCCACCAGCGGGGGGCCGGGAATGAGCAGTTCTTC
>TRBJ2-3|.|TRBV24-1|15|.
CATSEPGVGTDTQYF
TGTGCCACCAGTGAACCAGGGGTCGGCACAGATACGCAGTATTTT
>TRBJ2-3|.|TRBV6-5|12|.
CASSPGTDTQYF
TGTGCCAGCAGTCCAGGAACAGATACGCAGTATTTT
>TRBJ1-2|.|TRBV11-2|15|TRBD1
CASSPDRGRNYGYTF
TGTGCCAGCAGCCCAGACAGGGGGCGAAACTATGGCTACACCTTC
>TRBJ2-2|.|TRBV27|14|.
CASSVFRGPGELFF
TGTGCCAGCAGTGTTTTTCGGGGTCCCGGGGAGCTGTTTTTT
>TRBJ1-1|.|TRBV15|16|TRBD1
CATSRGQGDWDTEAFF
TGTGCCACCAGCAGAGGACAGGGAGACTGGGACACTGAAGCTTTCTTT
>TRBJ2-4|few|TRBV6-5|14|.
CASSSTTGKNIQYF
TGTGCCAGCAGCTCGACTACGGGCAAAAACATTCAGTACTTC
>TRBJ1-4|.|TRBV5-6|16|.
CASSFRERATNEKLFF
TGTGCCAGCAGCTTCAGGGAGCGGGCAACTAATGAAAAACTGTTTTTT
>TRBJ2-3|.|TRBV6-5|12|.
CASRTEGDTQYF
TGTGCCAGCAGAACGGAGGGGGATACGCAGTATTTT
>TRBJ2-2|.|TRBV2|13|.
CASGRGSPGELFF
TGTGCCAGCGGGCGAGGGAGTCCCGGGGAGCTGTTTTTT
>TRBJ2-7|once|TRBV28|15|.
CASSLLILGADEQYF
TGTGCCAGCAGTTTATTGATCTTGGGGGCCGACGAGCAGTACTTC
>TRBJ2-5|once|TRBV11-2|16|TRBD2
CASSLRAGGTQETQYF
TGTGCCAGCAGCTTACGGGCGGGGGGCACCCAAGAGACCCAGTACTTC
>TRBJ2-6|.|TRBV28|17|.
CASRRGGPLSGANVLTF
TGTGCCAGCAGAAGGGGGGGGCCGCTATCTGGGGCCAACGTCCTGACTTTC
>TRBJ2-4|few|TRBV29-1|15|.
CSVAARSGAKNIQYF
TGCAGCGTTGCCGCCCGGTCCGGAGCCAAAAACATTCAGTACTTC
>TRBJ2-3|.|TRBV7-8|18|TRBD2
CASSTRLAGGVTLDTQYF
TGTGCCAGCAGCACAAGACTAGCGGGGGGCGTGACGTTGGATACGCAGTATTTT
>TRBJ2-2|.|TRBV2|15|TRBD1
CASRKQGANTGELFF
TGTGCCAGCAGAAAGCAGGGGGCGAACACCGGGGAGCTGTTTTTT
>TRBJ1-5|few|TRBV2|14|TRBD1
CASSGTGMSQPQHF
TGTGCCAGTTCCGGGACAGGGATGAGTCAGCCCCAGCATTTT
>TRBJ2-2|.|TRBV18|15|.
CASSPPGVSGGELFF
TGTGCCAGCTCACCACCGGGTGTCTCGGGCGGGGAGCTGTTTTTT
>TRBJ2-1|.|TRBV2|13|.
CASNGFSYNEQFF
TGTGCCAGCAATGGCTTCTCCTACAATGAGCAGTTCTTC
>TRBJ2-1|.|TRBV11-2|11|.
CASSQITEQFF
TGTGCCAGCAGCCAGATTACTGAGCAGTTCTTC
>TRBJ2-3|.|TRBV2|14|TRBD2
CARTLAASTDTQYF
TGTGCCAGAACCCTAGCGGCAAGCACAGATACGCAGTATTTT
>TRBJ2-1|.|TRBV2|14|TRBD1
CASSPQGARNEQFF
TGTGCCAGCAGTCCCCAGGGGGCGCGTAATGAGCAGTTCTTC
>TRBJ2-4|.|TRBV9|15|.
CASSVGGRRLDIQYF
TGTGCCAGCAGCGTAGGGGGGCGCCGCCTTGACATTCAGTACTTC
>TRBJ1-2|.|TRBV5-4|13|.
CASSFQTVYGYTF
TGTGCCAGCAGCTTCCAGACAGTATATGGCTACACCTTC
>TRBJ2-7|.|TRBV4-3|15|.
CASSQDRANTYEQYF
TGCGCCAGCAGCCAAGACAGGGCTAACACCTACGAGCAGTACTTC
>TRBJ2-7|once|TRBV4-2|13|TRBD1
CASSHRQGYEQYF
TGTGCCAGCAGCCACAGACAGGGCTACGAGCAGTACTTC
>TRBJ1-6|.|TRBV13|17|TRBD1
CASSSTRDRVFFSPLHF
TGTGCCAGCAGCTCCACCCGGGACAGGGTTTTCTTTTCACCCCTCCACTTT
>TRBJ1-1|.|TRBV9|16|.
CASSVGGGVGKTEAFF
TGTGCCAGCAGCGTAGGGGGCGGGGTGGGAAAGACTGAAGCTTTCTTT
>TRBJ2-7|.|TRBV7-8|13|.
CASSLRKDGVQYF
TGTGCCAGCAGCTTACGTAAAGACGGGGTACAGTACTTC
>TRBJ2-2|.|TRBV7-6|16|TRBD1
CASSPGRGRDTGELFF
TGTGCCAGCAGCCCGGGAAGGGGGCGCGACACCGGGGAGCTGTTTTTT
>TRBJ2-2|.|TRBV29-1|19|.
CSVELQPGSAMRGTGELFF
TGCAGCGTTGAGCTTCAGCCTGGGTCGGCGATGCGAGGGACCGGGGAGCTGTTTTTT
>TRBJ2-3|few|TRBV14|14|.
CASSPQRLTDTQYF
TGTGCCAGCAGCCCTCAGCGCCTCACAGATACGCAGTATTTT
>TRBJ1-5|.|TRBV19|14|.
CASSMRVYNQPQHF
TGTGCCAGTAGTATGAGAGTGTACAATCAGCCCCAGCATTTT
>TRBJ1-5|few|TRBV2|14|TRBD1
CASSERQGAFLQHF
TGTGCCAGCAGTGAAAGGCAGGGGGCCTTTCTCCAGCATTTT
>TRBJ2-5|.|TRBV7-2|15|TRBD2
CASSFSSGGAETQYF
TGTGCCAGCAGCTTCTCTAGCGGGGGGGCGGAGACCCAGTACTTC
>TRBJ2-3|.|TRBV3-1/TRBV3-2|15|.
CASSQLQGVTDTQYF
TGTGCCAGCAGCCAATTACAGGGAGTAACAGATACGCAGTATTTT
>TRBJ2-1|once|TRBV27|16|TRBD1
CASSLRTGGPRDEQFF
TGTGCCAGCAGCTTGCGGACAGGGGGGCCTAGGGATGAGCAGTTCTTC
>TRBJ2-4|.|TRBV19|15|TRBD2
CASTQTSGAKNIQYF
TGTGCCAGTACCCAGACTAGCGGGGCCAAAAACATTCAGTACTTC
>TRBJ2-3|.|TRBV7-2|17|TRBD1
CASSLARWGQVGDTQYF
TGTGCCAGCAGCTTAGCGCGTTGGGGACAGGTCGGGGATACGCAGTATTTT
>TRBJ2-1|.|TRBV7-3|12|.
CASSLTTNEQFF
TGTGCCAGCAGCCTGACTACTAATGAGCAGTTCTTC
>TRBJ2-3|.|TRBV5-1|12|.
CASSFSGDTQYF
TGCGCCAGCAGCTTTAGCGGAGATACGCAGTATTTT
>TRBJ2-3|.|TRBV6-5|13|.
CASSFGGTDTQYF
TGTGCCAGCAGTTTTGGGGGGACAGATACGCAGTATTTT